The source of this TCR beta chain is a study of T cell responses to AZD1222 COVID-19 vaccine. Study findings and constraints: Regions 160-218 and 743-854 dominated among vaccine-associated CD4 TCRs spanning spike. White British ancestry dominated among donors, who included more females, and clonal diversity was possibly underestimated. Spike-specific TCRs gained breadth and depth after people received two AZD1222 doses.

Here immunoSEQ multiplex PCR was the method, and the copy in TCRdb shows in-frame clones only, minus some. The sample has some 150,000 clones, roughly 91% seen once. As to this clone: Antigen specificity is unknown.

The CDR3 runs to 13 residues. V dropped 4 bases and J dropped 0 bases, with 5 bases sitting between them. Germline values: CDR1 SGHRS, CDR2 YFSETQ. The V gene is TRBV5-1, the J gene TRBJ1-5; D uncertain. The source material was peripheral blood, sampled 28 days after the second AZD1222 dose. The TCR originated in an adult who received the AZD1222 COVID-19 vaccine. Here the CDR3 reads CASSVDSNQPQHF. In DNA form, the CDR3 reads TGCGCCAGCAGCGTGGATAGCAATCAGCCCCAGCATTTT.